These 18 T cell receptor beta chains share one sample of origin, sequenced in a study of blood T cell repertoires in COVID-19. Here immunoSEQ multiplex PCR was the method, and the copy in TCRdb shows in-frame clones only, minus some. The sample carries under 200,000 clones, about 83% recorded once. The sample consisted of PBMCs or T cells enriched from blood (not recorded which). The receptors were sampled from a man aged 40-50 years with acute COVID-19.

The chain uses TRBV27 and TRBJ1-4; the match to TRBD1 covers 10 bases. The V gene's germline CDR1 is MNHEY and CDR2 SMNVEV (reference sequence). The CDR3 consists of 15 residues. The J segment lost 10 bases and the V segment lost 4 bases, leaving 9 bases of the junction unmatched. The CDR3 loop reads CASSSWTGGLGKLFF. The CDR3 nucleotides read TGTGCCAGCAGTTCTTGGACAGGGGGATTGGGAAAACTGTTTTTT.

The sample holds a few counts of this clone. This sequence joins TRBV28 and TRBJ2-5, with TRBD1 matching over 8 bases. The CDR3 loop spans 14 amino acids. J gave up 3 bases and V 3 bases, and 3 bases lay outside the gene matches. Germline CDR1 is MDHEN and CDR2 is SYDVKM. In DNA form, the CDR3 reads TGTGCCAGCAGTTTGTGGACAGGGAAAGAGACCCAGTACTTC. Amino acid sequence: CASSLWTGKETQYF. The full variable domain, in which reference TRBV28 and TRBJ2-5 provide the parts outside the CDR3, is DVKVTQSSRYLVKRTGEKVFLECVQDMDHENMFWYRQDPGLGLRLIYFSYDVKMKEKGDIPEGYSVSREKKERFSLILESASTNQTSMYLCASSLWTGKETQYFGPGTRLLVL.

The rearrangement links TRBV4-3 to TRBJ1-1, with D maybe TRBD1 (6 bases). The CDR3 contains 16 residues. The V end lost 1 base, the J end lost 1 base, and 13 bases lay between the germline ends. CDR1 and CDR2 (germline): LGHNA, YSLEER. The CDR3 sequence: CASSQGVWDTNTEAFF. In DNA, the CDR3 is TGCGCCAGCAGCCAAGGAGTTTGGGACACGAACACTGAAGCTTTCTTT.

The chain couples TRBV27 to TRBJ2-2, with 9 bases identical to TRBD1. After removal of 2 bases from V and 4 bases from J, the junction contained 5 bases not matched to a gene. The CDR3 sequence is 16 residues long. Germline CDR1 is MNHEY and CDR2 is SMNVEV (reference sequence). CDR3 DNA sequence: TGTGCCAGCAGTTTAAGGGACAGGGCCTTCACCGGGGAGCTGTTTTTT. It yields the protein CASSLRDRAFTGELFF.

The chain combines TRBV21-1 with TRBJ2-5; the table gives TRBD2 as D, unverified against the DNA. TRBV21-1 is an annotated pseudogene. The CDR3 loop spans 16 amino acids. As DNA, the CDR3 is TGTGCCAGCAGCAAAGCGGGACTAGCGCTTCAAGAGACCCAGTACTTC. Translated, it gives CASSKAGLALQETQYF.

This chain links TRBV9 with TRBJ2-1; D ambiguous. The V gene's germline CDR1 is SGDLS and CDR2 YYNGEE. V was pared by 3 bases and J by 7 bases, with 14 bases between. The CDR3 has 14 residues. The CDR3 region has the DNA TGTGCCAGCAGCGGCCTAACGGGTCGGAATGAGCAGTTCTTC. This translates into CASSGLTGRNEQFF.

V is TRBV27 and J is TRBJ2-7; 7 nucleotides match TRBD1. The CDR3 extends over 14 amino acids. Trimming removed 5 bases from V and 0 bases from J; junction bases left unmatched: 4. Germline V gives CDR1 MNHEY, CDR2 SMNVEV (reference sequence). CDR3 DNA: TGTGCCAGCAGTCCCGGGACAGACTCCTACGAGCAGTACTTC. This encodes CASSPGTDSYEQYF.

The V call is TRBV14, the J call TRBJ2-1; 8 bases align to TRBD1. Germline lookup yields CDR1 SGHDN and CDR2 FVKESK. V lost 4 bases to trimming and J lost 4 bases; unmatched junction nucleotides: 6. The CDR3 is made up of 15 amino acids. CDR3 sequence reads: CASSRAGGPYNEQFF. The CDR3 coding sequence is TGTGCCAGCAGCCGAGCAGGGGGCCCTTACAATGAGCAGTTCTTC.

The V and J genes are TRBV5-1 and TRBJ1-2; D might be TRBD1 (5 bases). The CDR3 totals 14 residues. CDR1 is SGHRS and CDR2 is YFSETQ in the germline V gene. Trimming stripped 4 bases from V and 3 bases from J, with 13 bases between. As DNA, the CDR3 is TGCGCCAGCAGCGCGGGGCCGGACTACTATGGCTACACCTTC. This gives the protein CASSAGPDYYGYTF.

This clone is a singleton in its sample. This sequence joins TRBV9 and TRBJ2-3; TRBD1 aligns across 7 bases. With 2 bases clipped from V and 2 bases from J, the junction kept 5 bases outside the gene matches. The CDR3 runs 15 residues. Germline V lookup: CDR1 SGDLS, CDR2 YYNGEE. CDR3 amino acids: CASSVRDSYTDTQYF. The CDR3 nucleotides read TGTGCCAGCAGCGTCCGGGACAGTTACACAGATACGCAGTATTTT.

The chain recombines TRBV5-5 with TRBJ2-1; D is ambiguous. CDR1 and CDR2 (germline): SGHKS, YYEKEE (reference sequence). V was trimmed by 2 bases and J by 9 bases, leaving 12 bases between them. The CDR3 length is 13 residues. CDR3 region: CASSFRLVGEQFF. The CDR3 DNA reads TGTGCCAGCAGCTTCCGGCTAGTGGGTGAGCAGTTCTTC.

This chain connects TRBV9 to TRBJ2-1; D ambiguous. Per the germline V gene, CDR1 is SGDLS and CDR2 is YYNGEE. Trimming stripped 3 bases from V and 0 bases from J, with 10 bases between. The CDR3 spans 15 residues. The DNA of the CDR3 is TGTGCCAGCAGCGCAACTACGAGCTCCTACAATGAGCAGTTCTTC. This translates into CASSATTSSYNEQFF.

The rearrangement links TRBV12-5 to TRBJ2-7, with TRBD2 matching 7 bases. Germline V gene sequence: CDR1 LGHNT, CDR2 FRNRAP. The CDR3 consists of 14 residues. As DNA, the CDR3 is TGTGCCACCGAGGGCAGCGGGGCGCCCTACGAGCAGTACTTC. This gives the protein CATEGSGAPYEQYF.

The gene calls are TRBV28 and TRBJ1-6; D not resolved. Germline V gene data show CDR1 as MDHEN and CDR2 as SYDVKM. V dropped 7 bases and J dropped 8 bases, with 15 bases sitting between them. The CDR3 is made up of 14 amino acids. CDR3 protein: CASKMEGGYSPLHF. CDR3 coding DNA: TGTGCCAGCAAGATGGAGGGAGGATATTCACCCCTCCACTTT. Based on the CDR3 plus reference TRBV28 and TRBJ1-6, the full variable domain is DVKVTQSSRYLVKRTGEKVFLECVQDMDHENMFWYRQDPGLGLRLIYFSYDVKMKEKGDIPEGYSVSREKKERFSLILESASTNQTSMYLCASKMEGGYSPLHFGNGTRLTVT.

The V gene is TRBV28, the J gene TRBJ1-1, with D unclear. Germline V gene sequence: CDR1 MDHEN, CDR2 SYDVKM. The V end lost 3 bases, the J end lost 0 bases, and 11 bases lay between the germline ends. The CDR3 extends over 15 amino acids. The DNA for the CDR3 is TGTGCCAGCAGTTTCGGTGGGAGCCTGAACACTGAAGCTTTCTTT. Translated: CASSFGGSLNTEAFF. Complete variable domain (other parts from reference TRBV28 and TRBJ1-1): DVKVTQSSRYLVKRTGEKVFLECVQDMDHENMFWYRQDPGLGLRLIYFSYDVKMKEKGDIPEGYSVSREKKERFSLILESASTNQTSMYLCASSFGGSLNTEAFFGQGTRLTVV.

For the CDR3, the DNA is TGCAGTGCTTTTCTTGAGGGCTACACCTTC. Its protein is CSAFLEGYTF. The chain combines TRBV20-1 with TRBJ1-2; D is uncertain. Trimming removed 5 bases at V and 8 bases at J, with 9 bases between. This CDR3 comprises 10 residues. Germline lookup yields CDR1 DFQATT and CDR2 SNEGSKA (reference sequence).

The chain is built from TRBV21-1 and TRBJ2-7; TRBD2, as called in the table, went unchecked against the DNA. TRBV21-1 is labeled a pseudogene. The CDR3 sequence is 18 residues long. The CDR3 reads CASSKVLSRDLRSYEQYF. The CDR3 coding sequence is TGTGCCAGCAGCAAAGTTCTCAGTCGGGATCTACGCTCCTACGAGCAGTACTTC.

J is TRBJ2-2 and V is TRBV28; D perhaps matches TRBD2 (5 bases). The germline V gene encodes CDR1 MDHEN and CDR2 SYDVKM. This CDR3 region has 13 residues. V was pared by 6 bases and J by 4 bases, with 9 bases between. CDR3 loop: CASRSRGTGELFF. CDR3 sequence (DNA): TGTGCCAGCAGGAGTCGGGGCACCGGGGAGCTGTTTTTT.